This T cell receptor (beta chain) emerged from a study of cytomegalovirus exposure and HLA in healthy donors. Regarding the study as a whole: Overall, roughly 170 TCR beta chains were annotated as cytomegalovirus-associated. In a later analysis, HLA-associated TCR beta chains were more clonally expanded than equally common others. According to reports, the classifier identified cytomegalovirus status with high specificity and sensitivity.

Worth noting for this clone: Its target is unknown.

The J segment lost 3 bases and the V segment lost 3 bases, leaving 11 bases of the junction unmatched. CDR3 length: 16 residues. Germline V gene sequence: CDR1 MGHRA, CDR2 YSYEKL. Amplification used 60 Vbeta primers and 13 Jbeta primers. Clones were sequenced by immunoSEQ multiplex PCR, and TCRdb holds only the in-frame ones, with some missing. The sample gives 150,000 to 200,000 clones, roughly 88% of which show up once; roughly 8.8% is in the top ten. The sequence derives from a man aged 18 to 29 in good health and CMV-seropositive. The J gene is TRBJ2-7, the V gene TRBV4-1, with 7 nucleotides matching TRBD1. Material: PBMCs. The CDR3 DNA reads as TGCGCCAGCAGCCAGGCGAGTTGGGACAGAGACTACGAGCAGTACTTC. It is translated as CASSQASWDRDYEQYF.